The clone carrying this T cell receptor beta chain has only a few counts. Its target is not known. The junction and the germline gene differ at one end; a read error may be behind it. Using a J-beta primer mix together with a sample-barcoded 5' primer, a second PCR was run for roughly 7 to 12 cycles. TCRdb re-analysed the 5' RACE reads in MiXCR, keeping a single row per CDR3 protein. The sample shows about 940,000 distinct CDR3 sequences, 45% to 50% of them seen only once. These data are taken from a study of blood T cells in healthy people across ages. Study background: With template switching, about one barcoded beta molecule was captured per two T cells. Study observations and caveats: The donors' CMV status was not determined, possibly confounding changes in expanded clonotypes. Samples with more naive T cells showed higher observed beta diversity. Donors of long life had a larger count of naive CD4+ cells and greater diversity than aged donors.

Germline-derived CDR1 and CDR2 are MGHRA and YSYEKL. This CDR3 has 14 residues. The sample comprised blood. The rearrangement links TRBV4-1 to TRBJ2-3; 8 bases match TRBD1. The TCR sequence derives from a man in his thirties or forties in good health. In DNA, the CDR3 is TGTGCCAGCAGCCAACAGGGGGGCACAGATACGCAGTATTTT. This gives the protein CASSQQGGTDTQYF.